Sequencing of this T cell receptor beta chain was carried out in a study of cytomegalovirus exposure and HLA in healthy donors. Whole-study results and caveats: A prior analysis recorded that most TCR beta V segments were productive about 87% or about 30% of the time.

Turning to this clone: Its target is unknown.

Although they were nominally healthy when sampled, donors likely had unrecorded immune exposures. PCR involved 60 Vbeta and 13 Jbeta primers. Sequencing used immunoSEQ multiplex PCR; TCRdb keeps in-frame clones, though not all of them. Counted here are 100,000 to 150,000 clones, around 77% occurring once; the ten biggest clones make up over 10%. The sample consisted of PBMCs. The TCR comes from a woman in her thirties or forties in good health and CMV-seropositive.

Here the CDR3 reads CAISETSGNTGELFF. The CDR3 DNA is TGTGCCATCAGTGAGACTAGCGGGAACACCGGGGAGCTGTTTTTT. This chain joins TRBV10-3 and TRBJ2-2; 8 nucleotides agree with TRBD2. Germline V gene data show CDR1 as ENHRY and CDR2 as SYGVKD. V was pared by 2 bases and J by 1 base, with 0 bases of the junction left unmatched. The CDR3 length is 15 residues.